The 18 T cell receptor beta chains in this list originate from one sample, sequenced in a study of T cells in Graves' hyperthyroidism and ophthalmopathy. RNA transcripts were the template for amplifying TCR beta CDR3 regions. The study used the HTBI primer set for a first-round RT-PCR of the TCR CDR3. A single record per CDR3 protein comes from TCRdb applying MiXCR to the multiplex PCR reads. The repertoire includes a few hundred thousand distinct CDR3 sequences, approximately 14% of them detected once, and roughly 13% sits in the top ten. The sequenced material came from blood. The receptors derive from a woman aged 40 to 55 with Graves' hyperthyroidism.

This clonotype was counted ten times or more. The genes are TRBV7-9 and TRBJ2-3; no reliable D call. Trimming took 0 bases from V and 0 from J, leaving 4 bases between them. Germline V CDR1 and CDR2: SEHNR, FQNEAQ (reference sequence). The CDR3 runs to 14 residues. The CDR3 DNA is TGTGCCAGCAGCTTAGCGGACAGCACAGATACGCAGTATTTT. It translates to CASSLADSTDTQYF. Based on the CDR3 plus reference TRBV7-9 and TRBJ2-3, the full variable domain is DTGVSQNPRHKITKRGQNVTFRCDPISEHNRLYWYRQTLGQGPEFLTYFQNEAQLEKSRLLSDRFSAERPKGSFSTLEIQRTEQGDSAMYLCASSLADSTDTQYFGPGTRLTVL.

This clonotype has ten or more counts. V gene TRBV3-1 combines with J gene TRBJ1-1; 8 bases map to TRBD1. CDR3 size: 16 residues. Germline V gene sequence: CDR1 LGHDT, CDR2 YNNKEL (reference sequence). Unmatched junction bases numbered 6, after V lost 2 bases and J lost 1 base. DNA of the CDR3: TGTGCCAGCAGCCAACCGGGACAGGCTGGGAACACTGAAGCTTTCTTT. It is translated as CASSQPGQAGNTEAFF.

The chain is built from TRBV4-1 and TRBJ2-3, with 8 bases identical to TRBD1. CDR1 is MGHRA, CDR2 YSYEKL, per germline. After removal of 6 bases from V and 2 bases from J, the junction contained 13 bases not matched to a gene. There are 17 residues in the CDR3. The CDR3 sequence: CASSLTGQGLYTDTQYF. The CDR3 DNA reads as TGCGCCAGCAGTCTAACCGGACAGGGCCTTTACACAGATACGCAGTATTTT.

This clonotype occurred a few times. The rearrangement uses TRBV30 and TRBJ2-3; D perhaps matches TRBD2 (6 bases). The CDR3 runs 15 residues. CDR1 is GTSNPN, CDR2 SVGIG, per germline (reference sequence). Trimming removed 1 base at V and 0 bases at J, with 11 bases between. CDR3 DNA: TGTGCCTGGAGTGGGCTAGCGCTTAGCACAGATACGCAGTATTTT. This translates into CAWSGLALSTDTQYF.

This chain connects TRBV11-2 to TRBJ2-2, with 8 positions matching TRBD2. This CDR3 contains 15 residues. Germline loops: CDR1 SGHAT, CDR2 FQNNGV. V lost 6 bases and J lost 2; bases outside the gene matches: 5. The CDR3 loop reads CASSISGVNTGELFF. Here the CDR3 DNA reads TGTGCCAGCAGTATTAGCGGGGTAAACACCGGGGAGCTGTTTTTT.

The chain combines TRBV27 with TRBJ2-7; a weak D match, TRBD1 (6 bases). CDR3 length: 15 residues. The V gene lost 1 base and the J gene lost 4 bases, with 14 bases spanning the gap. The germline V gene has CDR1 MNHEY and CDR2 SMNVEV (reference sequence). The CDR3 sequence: CASSLFRQGMYEQYF. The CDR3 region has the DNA TGTGCCAGCAGTTTATTCCGGCAGGGGATGTACGAGCAGTACTTC.

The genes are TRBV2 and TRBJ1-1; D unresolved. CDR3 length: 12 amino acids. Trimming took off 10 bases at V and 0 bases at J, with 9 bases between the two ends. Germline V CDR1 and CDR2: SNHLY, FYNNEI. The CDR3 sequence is CATRSMNTEAFF. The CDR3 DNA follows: TGTGCCACCAGAAGCATGAACACTGAAGCTTTCTTT. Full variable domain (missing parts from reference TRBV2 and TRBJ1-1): EPEVTQTPSHQVTQMGQEVILRCVPISNHLYFYWYRQILGQKVEFLVSFYNNEISEKSEIFDDQFSVERPDGSNFTLKIRSTKLEDSAMYFCATRSMNTEAFFGQGTRLTVV.

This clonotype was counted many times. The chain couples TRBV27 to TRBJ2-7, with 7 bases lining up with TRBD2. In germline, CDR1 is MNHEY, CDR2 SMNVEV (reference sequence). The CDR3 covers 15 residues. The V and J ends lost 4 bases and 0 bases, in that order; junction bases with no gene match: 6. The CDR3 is CASSSSGVSSYEQYF. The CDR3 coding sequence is TGTGCCAGCAGTTCTAGCGGAGTAAGCTCCTACGAGCAGTACTTC.

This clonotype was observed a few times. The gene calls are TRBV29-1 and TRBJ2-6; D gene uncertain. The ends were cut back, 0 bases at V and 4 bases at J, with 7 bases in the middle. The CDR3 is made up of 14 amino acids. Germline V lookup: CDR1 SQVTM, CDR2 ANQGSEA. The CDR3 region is CSVEDRPGANVLTF. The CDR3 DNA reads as TGCAGCGTTGAAGATCGTCCAGGGGCCAACGTCCTGACTTTC.

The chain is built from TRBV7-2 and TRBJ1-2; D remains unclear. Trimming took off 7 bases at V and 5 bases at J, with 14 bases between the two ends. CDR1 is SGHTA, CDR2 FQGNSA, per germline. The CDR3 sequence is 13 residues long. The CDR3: CASTPVRAYGYTF. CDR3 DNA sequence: TGTGCCAGCACCCCGGTGAGGGCATATGGCTACACCTTC.

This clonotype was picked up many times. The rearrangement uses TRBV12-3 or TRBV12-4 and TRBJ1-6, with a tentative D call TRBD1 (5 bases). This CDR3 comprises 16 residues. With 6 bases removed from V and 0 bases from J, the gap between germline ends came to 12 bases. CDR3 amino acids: CASSPGGSSYNSPLHF. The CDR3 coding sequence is TGTGCCAGCAGCCCGGGGGGGAGCTCCTATAATTCACCCCTCCACTTT.

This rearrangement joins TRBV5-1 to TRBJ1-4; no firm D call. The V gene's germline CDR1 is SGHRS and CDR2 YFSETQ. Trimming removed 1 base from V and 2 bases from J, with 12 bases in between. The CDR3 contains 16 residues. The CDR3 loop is CASSLLPRPTNEKLFF. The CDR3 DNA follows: TGCGCCAGCAGCTTGCTCCCTCGGCCCACTAATGAAAAACTGTTTTTT.

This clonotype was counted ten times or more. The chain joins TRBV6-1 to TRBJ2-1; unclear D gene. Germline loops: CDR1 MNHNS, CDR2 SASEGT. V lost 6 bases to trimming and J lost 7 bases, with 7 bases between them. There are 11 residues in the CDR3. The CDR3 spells CASRAWNEQFF. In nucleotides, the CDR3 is TGTGCCAGCAGGGCCTGGAATGAGCAGTTCTTC.

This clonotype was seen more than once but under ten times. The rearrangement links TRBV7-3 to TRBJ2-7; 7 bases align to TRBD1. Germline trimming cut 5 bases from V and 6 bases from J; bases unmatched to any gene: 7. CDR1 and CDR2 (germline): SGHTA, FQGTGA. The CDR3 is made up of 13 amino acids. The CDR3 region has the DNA TGTGCCAGCAGCATATACAGGGGTAGCGAGCAGTACTTC. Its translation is CASSIYRGSEQYF.

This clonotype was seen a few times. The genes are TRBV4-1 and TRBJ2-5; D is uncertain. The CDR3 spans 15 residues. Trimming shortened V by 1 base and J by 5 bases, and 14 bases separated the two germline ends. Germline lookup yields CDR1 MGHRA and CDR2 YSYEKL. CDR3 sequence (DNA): TGCGCCAGCAGCCAAGTTCAGTTGCGAGAGGAGACCCAGTACTTC. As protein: CASSQVQLREETQYF.

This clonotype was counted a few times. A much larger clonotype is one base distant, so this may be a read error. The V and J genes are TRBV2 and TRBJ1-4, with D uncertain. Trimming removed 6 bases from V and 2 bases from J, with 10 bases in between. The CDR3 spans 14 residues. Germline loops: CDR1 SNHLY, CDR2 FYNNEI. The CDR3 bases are TGTGCCAGCAGGATGACACCGACTAATGAAAAACTGTTTTTT. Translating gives CASRMTPTNEKLFF.

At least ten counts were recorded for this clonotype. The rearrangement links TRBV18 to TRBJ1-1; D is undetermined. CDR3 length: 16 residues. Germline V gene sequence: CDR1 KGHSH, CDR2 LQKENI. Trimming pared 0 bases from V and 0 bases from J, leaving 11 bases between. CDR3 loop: CASSPPNRQMNTEAFF. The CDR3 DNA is TGTGCCAGCTCACCACCGAATAGACAAATGAACACTGAAGCTTTCTTT. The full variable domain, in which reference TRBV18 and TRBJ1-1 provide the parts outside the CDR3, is NAGVMQNPRHLVRRRGQEARLRCSPMKGHSHVYWYRQLPEEGLKFMVYLQKENIIDESGMPKERFSAEFPKEGPSILRIQQVVRGDSAAYFCASSPPNRQMNTEAFFGQGTRLTVV.

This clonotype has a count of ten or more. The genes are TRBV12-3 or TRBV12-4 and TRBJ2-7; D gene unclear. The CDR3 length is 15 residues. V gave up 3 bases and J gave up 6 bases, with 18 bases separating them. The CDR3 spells CASSFRPWPGGEQYF. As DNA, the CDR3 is TGTGCCAGCAGTTTCCGCCCTTGGCCCGGCGGCGAGCAGTACTTC.